This T cell receptor (beta chain) is drawn from a study of blood T cell repertoires in COVID-19 (dated by TCRdb to 2020 to 2021). Broadly, across the study: Samples covering the acute and convalescent phases of COVID-19 were provided by collaborators in the United States, Italy and Spain. Nearly every sample came with metadata listing a de-identified subject ID, COVID-19 status, age in years and sex. The material from the prospective study consisted of cDNA or gDNA derived from T cells, B-cell-depleted T cells, or PBMCs. The dataset comprised deeply sampled blood TCRbeta repertoires from subjects exposed to, actively infected with, or recovered from COVID-19. The repertoires were made available in a free public database intended to serve as a resource for research on the immune response to SARS-CoV-2. Where HLA class I and class II types were available, the types were taken from metadata supplied by the sample provider, not from assay-based typing. The samples were drawn from two sources: the first 160 participants of the ongoing ImmuneRACE study, and some 1,300 subjects contributed by 6 global collaborators.

The immunoSEQ Assay, a bias-controlled multiplex PCR, was used to amplify TCRbeta CDR3 regions from genomic DNA. The authors' pipeline ran thus. The number of nucleated cells in each sample was estimated from the amplification of reference gene primers within the assay. Sequence reads were collapsed and filtered to measure the absolute abundance of every unique TCRbeta CDR3 rearrangement. For each sample, productive Simpson clonality was calculated by taking the square root of Simpson's diversity index across productive rearrangements. TCRdb obtained this table from immuneACCESS and retained in-frame rearrangements with V and J assigned. These tables miss some clones; where compared with another copy, unresolved V genes account for less than half of the shortfall, and the remainder is unexplained. For V, J and clone size, that table is used; D and trimming come from the DNA. The sample table holds fewer than 300,000 clones, of which about 83% were seen once. The ten largest make up around 10% of the sample.

Regarding this clone: What this receptor recognizes is not known. No much larger clone exists at a distance of one base, and base qualities are not known.

Samples from volunteer blood donors who had recovered from COVID-19 were contributed by a second Seattle source. The collaborating institutions used their own protocols to collect whole blood in K2EDTA tubes. Collaborator samples were shipped for TCRbeta analysis as frozen whole blood, isolated PBMCs, or DNA extracted from either sample type. General study outcomes and caveats: How much clinical and demographic metadata was included differed by source and by participant, and the metadata was provided uncurated.

Trimming accounts for 6 bases at V and 1 base at J, while the number of junction bases matched to no gene is 7. CDR1 and CDR2 are read off the germline V gene as KGHSH and LQKENI. Taken from cysteine to phenylalanine, the CDR3 has 16 residues. CDR3 DNA only is kept here, 48 bases in frame from base 1. The sample consisted of peripheral blood. The V gene is TRBV18 and the J gene is TRBJ2-1, with 9 central nucleotides matching TRBD2. The TCR originated in a woman in her 50s who had recovered from COVID-19. The sequenced DNA is TGTGCCAGCTCTCGTAGCGGGAGCGGGTCCTACAATGAGCAGTTCTTC. This sequence encodes CASSRSGSGSYNEQFF.